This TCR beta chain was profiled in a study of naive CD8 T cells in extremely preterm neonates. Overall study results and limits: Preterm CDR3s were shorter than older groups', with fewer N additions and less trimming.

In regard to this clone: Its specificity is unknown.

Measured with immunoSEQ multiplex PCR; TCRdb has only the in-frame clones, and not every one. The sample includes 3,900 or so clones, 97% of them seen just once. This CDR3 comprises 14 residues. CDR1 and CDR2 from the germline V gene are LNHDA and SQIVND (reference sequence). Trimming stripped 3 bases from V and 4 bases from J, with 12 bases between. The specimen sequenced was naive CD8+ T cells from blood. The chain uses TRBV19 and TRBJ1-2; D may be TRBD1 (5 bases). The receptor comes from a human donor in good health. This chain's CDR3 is CASSIRGKPYGYTF. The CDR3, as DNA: TGTGCCAGTAGTATTCGGGGGAAACCCTATGGCTACACCTTC. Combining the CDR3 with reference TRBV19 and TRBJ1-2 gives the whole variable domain DGGITQSPKYLFRKEGQNVTLSCEQNLNHDAMYWYRQDPGQGLRLIYYSQIVNDFQKGDIAEGYSVSREKKESFPLTVTSAQKNPTAFYLCASSIRGKPYGYTFGSGTRLTVV.